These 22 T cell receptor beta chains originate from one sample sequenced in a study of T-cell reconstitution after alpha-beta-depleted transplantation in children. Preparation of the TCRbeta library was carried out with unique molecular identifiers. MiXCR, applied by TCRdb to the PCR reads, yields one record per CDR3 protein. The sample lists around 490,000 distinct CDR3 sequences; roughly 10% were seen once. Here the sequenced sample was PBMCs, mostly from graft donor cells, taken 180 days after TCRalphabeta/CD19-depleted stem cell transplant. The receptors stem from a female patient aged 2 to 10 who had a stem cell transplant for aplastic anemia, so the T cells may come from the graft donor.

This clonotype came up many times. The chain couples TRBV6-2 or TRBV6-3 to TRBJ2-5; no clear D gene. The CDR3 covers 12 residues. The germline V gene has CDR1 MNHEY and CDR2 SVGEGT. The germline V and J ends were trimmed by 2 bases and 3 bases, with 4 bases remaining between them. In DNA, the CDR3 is TGTGCCAGCAGTTACCCGGAAGAGACCCAGTACTTC. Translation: CASSYPEETQYF.

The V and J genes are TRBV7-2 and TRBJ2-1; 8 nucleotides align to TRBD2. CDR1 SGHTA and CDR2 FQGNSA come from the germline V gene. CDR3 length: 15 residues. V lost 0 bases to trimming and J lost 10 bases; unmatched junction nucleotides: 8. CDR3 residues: CASSLASGVPGEQFF. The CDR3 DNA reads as TGTGCCAGCAGCTTAGCTAGCGGGGTCCCAGGGGAGCAGTTCTTC.

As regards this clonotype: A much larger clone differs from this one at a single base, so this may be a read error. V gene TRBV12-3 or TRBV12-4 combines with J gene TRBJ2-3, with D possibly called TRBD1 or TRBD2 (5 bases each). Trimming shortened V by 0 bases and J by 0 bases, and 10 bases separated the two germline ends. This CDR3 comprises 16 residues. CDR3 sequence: CASSLAGPASTDTQYF. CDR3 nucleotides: TGTGCCAGCAGTTTAGCGGGACCAGCTAGCACAGATACGCAGTATTTT.

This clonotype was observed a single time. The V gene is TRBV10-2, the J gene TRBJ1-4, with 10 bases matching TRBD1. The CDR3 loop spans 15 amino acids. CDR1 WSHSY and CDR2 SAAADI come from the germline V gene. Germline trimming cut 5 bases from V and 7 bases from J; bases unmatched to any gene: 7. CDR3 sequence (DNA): TGCGCCAGCAGTTTGACAGGGGGCTTGGGTGAAAAACTGTTTTTT. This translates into CASSLTGGLGEKLFF.

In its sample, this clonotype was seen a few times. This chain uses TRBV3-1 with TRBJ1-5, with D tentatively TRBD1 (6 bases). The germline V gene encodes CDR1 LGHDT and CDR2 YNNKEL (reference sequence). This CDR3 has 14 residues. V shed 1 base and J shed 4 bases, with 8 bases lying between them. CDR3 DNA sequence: TGTGCCAGCAGCCAAGTAACAGGGAATCAGCCCCAGCATTTT. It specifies CASSQVTGNQPQHF.

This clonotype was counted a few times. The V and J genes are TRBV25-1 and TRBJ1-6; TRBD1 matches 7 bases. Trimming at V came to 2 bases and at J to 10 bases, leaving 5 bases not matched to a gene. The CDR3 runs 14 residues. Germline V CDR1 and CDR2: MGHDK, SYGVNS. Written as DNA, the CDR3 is TGTGCCAGCAGTGAAAACAGGGGTGGCTCACCCCTCCACTTT. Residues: CASSENRGGSPLHF.

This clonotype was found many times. The DNA of the CDR3 is TGTGCCAGCAGTTTTGGTAATTCACCCCTCCACTTT. This encodes CASSFGNSPLHF. The chain uses TRBV12-3 or TRBV12-4 and TRBJ1-6; D call uncertain. With 3 bases removed from V and 6 bases from J, the gap between germline ends came to 3 bases. The length of the CDR3 is 12 residues.

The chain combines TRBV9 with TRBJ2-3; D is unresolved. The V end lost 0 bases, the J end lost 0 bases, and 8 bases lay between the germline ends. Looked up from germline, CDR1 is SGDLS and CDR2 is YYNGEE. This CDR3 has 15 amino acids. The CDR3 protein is CASSVVADSTDTQYF. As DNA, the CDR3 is TGTGCCAGCAGCGTAGTGGCGGATAGCACAGATACGCAGTATTTT.

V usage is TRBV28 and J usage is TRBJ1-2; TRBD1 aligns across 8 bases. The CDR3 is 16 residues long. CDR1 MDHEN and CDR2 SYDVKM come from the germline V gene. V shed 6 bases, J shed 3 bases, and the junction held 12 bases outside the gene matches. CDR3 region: CASSPTAKQGDYGYTF. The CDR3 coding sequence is TGTGCCAGCAGCCCCACCGCCAAACAGGGGGACTATGGCTACACCTTC.

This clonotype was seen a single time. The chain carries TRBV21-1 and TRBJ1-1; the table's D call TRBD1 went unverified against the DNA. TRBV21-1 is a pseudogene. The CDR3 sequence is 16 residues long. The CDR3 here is CGSSKGTGAGNTEAFF. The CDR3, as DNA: TGTGGCAGCAGCAAGGGGACAGGGGCAGGAAACACTGAAGCTTTCTTT.

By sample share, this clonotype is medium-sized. In DNA form, the CDR3 reads TGCGCCAGCAGCCCGTTGGGGGCTCCAGCGGGGGACCAAGAGACCCAGTACTTC. Translation: CASSPLGAPAGDQETQYF. This chain joins TRBV5-1 and TRBJ2-5; 8 nucleotides agree with TRBD2. V lost 4 bases and J lost 0; bases outside the gene matches: 14. Germline V CDR1 and CDR2: SGHRS, YFSETQ. This CDR3 spans 18 amino acids.

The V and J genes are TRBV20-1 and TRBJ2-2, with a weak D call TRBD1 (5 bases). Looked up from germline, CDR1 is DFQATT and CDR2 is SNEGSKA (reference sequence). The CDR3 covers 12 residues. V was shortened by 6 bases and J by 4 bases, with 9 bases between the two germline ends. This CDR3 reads CSAGHSTGELFF. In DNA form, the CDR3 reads TGCAGTGCGGGGCACTCCACCGGGGAGCTGTTTTTT.

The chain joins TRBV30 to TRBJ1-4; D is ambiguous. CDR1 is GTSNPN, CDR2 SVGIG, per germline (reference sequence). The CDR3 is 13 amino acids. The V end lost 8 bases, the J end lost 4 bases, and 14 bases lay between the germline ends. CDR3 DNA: TGTGCCCACGCGGAGCTCGTTAATGAAAAACTGTTTTTT. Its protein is CAHAELVNEKLFF.

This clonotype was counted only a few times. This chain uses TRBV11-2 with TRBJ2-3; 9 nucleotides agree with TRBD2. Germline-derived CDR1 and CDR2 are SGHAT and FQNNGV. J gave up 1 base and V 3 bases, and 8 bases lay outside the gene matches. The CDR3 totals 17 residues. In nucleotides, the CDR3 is TGTGCCAGCAGCTTGAGGCCTAGCGGGAAGGGCACAGATACGCAGTATTTT. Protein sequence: CASSLRPSGKGTDTQYF.

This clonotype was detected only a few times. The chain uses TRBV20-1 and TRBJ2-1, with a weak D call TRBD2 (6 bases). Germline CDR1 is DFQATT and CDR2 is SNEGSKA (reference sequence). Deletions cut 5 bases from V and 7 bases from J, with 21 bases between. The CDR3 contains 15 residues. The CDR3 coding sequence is TGCAGTGCTCAGCTTAGCGGCAACCGGAGGAATGAGCAGTTCTTC. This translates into CSAQLSGNRRNEQFF.

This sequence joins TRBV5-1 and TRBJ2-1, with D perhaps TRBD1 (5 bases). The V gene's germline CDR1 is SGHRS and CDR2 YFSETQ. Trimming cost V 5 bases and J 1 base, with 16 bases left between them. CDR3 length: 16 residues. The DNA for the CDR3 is TGCGCCAGCAGAGGATGGGGCGGCCGTTCCTACAATGAGCAGTTCTTC. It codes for CASRGWGGRSYNEQFF.

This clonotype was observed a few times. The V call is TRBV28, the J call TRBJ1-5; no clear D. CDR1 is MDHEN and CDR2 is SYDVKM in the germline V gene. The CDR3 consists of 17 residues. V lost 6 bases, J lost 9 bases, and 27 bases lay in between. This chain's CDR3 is CASRSGRAAEPFWPQHF. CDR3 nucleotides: TGTGCCAGCAGGTCTGGTCGGGCCGCCGAGCCCTTTTGGCCCCAGCATTTT.

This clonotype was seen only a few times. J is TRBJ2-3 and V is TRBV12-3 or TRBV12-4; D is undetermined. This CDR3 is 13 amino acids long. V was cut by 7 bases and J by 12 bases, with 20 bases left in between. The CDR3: CASTFRSTLGQYF. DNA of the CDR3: TGTGCCAGCACCTTCCGTTCGACCCTGGGTCAGTATTTT.

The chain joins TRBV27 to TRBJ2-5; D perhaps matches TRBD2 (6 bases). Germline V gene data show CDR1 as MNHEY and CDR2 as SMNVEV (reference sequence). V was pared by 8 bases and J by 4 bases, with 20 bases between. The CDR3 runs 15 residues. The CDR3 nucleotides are TGTGCCAGCTCCCCCAGCGGGCTCCTAAGAGAGACCCAGTACTTC. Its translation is CASSPSGLLRETQYF.

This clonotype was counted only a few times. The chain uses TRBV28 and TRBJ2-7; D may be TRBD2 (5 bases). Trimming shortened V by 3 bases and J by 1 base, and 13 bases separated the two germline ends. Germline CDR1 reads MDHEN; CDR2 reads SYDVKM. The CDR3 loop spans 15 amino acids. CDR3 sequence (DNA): TGTGCCAGCAGTTTCGCTTACGGGGAATCCTACGAGCAGTACTTC. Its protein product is CASSFAYGESYEQYF.

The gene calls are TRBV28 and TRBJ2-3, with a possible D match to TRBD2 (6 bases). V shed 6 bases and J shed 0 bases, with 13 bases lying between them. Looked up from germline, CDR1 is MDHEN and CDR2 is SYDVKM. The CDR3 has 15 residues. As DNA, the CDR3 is TGTGCCAGCAGCTCCGGAGGGGCTAGCACAGATACGCAGTATTTT. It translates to CASSSGGASTDTQYF. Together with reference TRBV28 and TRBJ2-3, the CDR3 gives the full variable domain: DVKVTQSSRYLVKRTGEKVFLECVQDMDHENMFWYRQDPGLGLRLIYFSYDVKMKEKGDIPEGYSVSREKKERFSLILESASTNQTSMYLCASSSGGASTDTQYFGPGTRLTVL.

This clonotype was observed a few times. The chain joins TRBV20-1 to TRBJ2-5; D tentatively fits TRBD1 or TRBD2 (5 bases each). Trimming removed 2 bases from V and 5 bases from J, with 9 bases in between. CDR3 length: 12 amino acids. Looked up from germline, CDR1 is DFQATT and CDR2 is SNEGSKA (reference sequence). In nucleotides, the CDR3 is TGCAGTGCTAGACAGGGAGTGGAGACCCAGTACTTC. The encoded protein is CSARQGVETQYF.